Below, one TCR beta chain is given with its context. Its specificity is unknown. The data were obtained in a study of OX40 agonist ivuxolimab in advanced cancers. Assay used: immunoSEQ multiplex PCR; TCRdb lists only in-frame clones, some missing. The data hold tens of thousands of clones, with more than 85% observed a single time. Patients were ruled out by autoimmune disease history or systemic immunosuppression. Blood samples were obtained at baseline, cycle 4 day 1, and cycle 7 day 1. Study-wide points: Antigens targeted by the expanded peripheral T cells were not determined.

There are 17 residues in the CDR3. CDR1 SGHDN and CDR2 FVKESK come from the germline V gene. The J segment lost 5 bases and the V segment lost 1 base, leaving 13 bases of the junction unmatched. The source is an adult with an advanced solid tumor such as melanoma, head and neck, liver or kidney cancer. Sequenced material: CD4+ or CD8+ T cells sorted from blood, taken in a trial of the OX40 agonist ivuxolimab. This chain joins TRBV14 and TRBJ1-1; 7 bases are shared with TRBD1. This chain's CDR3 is CASSQVVQGVYHTEAFF. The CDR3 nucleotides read TGTGCCAGCAGCCAAGTTGTCCAGGGGGTTTATCATACTGAAGCTTTCTTT.